The 22 T cell receptor beta chains below come from one sample, sequenced in a study of blood T cell repertoires in COVID-19 (dated by TCRdb to the early 2020s). Receptors were amplified or captured by the immunoSEQ multiplex PCR assay. Imported from immuneACCESS, the table was reduced by TCRdb to in-frame sequences with V and J called. These copies leave out some clones; in studies compared against another copy, an unresolved V gene accounts for under half, and the cause of the remainder is not known. This sample lists 90,000 to 120,000 clones; 91% were detected once. The biggest ten clones account for roughly 0.97% of the sample. Sequencing input: peripheral blood. The receptor set was obtained from a man between 60 and 75 years old with acute or convalescent COVID-19.

J is TRBJ2-5 and V is TRBV25-1; the D gene is possibly TRBD1 (5 bases). Germline V gene lookup returns CDR1 MGHDK and CDR2 SYGVNS. The CDR3 length is 14 residues. Trimming removed 2 bases at V and 1 base at J, with 8 bases between. This CDR3 is CASSEARVQETQYF. The DNA of the CDR3 is TGTGCCAGCAGTGAAGCCAGGGTCCAAGAGACCCAGTACTTC.

The chain combines TRBV6-1 with TRBJ1-5; D unclear. This CDR3 spans 16 amino acids. Trimming stripped 4 bases from V and 6 bases from J, with 19 bases between. Germline V gives CDR1 MNHNS, CDR2 SASEGT. For the CDR3, the DNA is TGTGCCAGCAGTGTCTCCCGTGGGCTCGGGAGTCAGCCCCAGCATTTT. Translation: CASSVSRGLGSQPQHF.

The CDR3: CATRRASSGTHPQYF. In DNA form, the CDR3 reads TGTGCCACCAGACGGGCGTCTAGCGGGACCCACCCGCAGTATTTT. The rearrangement joins TRBV7-2 to TRBJ2-3; 9 positions agree with TRBD2. The V segment lost 10 bases and the J segment 10 bases; nucleotides outside the gene matches: 18. The CDR3 has 15 residues. Per the germline V gene, CDR1 is SGHTA and CDR2 is FQGNSA.

V usage is TRBV5-1 and J usage is TRBJ2-7; possibly TRBD1 for D (6 bases). CDR1 is SGHRS and CDR2 is YFSETQ in the germline V gene. The ends were cut back, 6 bases at V and 3 bases at J, with 16 bases in the middle. This CDR3 contains 14 residues. CDR3 sequence (DNA): TGCGCCAGCAACGACTGGGGGCAAATCTACGAGCAGTACGTC. It is translated as CASNDWGQIYEQYV.

The chain combines TRBV2 with TRBJ1-1; 10 bases align to TRBD1. CDR1 is SNHLY and CDR2 is FYNNEI in the germline V gene. The CDR3 contains 12 residues. J gave up 10 bases and V 7 bases, and 6 bases lay outside the gene matches. CDR3 region: CASKGQGWGAFF. CDR3 in DNA: TGTGCCAGCAAGGGACAGGGGTGGGGAGCTTTCTTT.

This clone was seen a single time. J is TRBJ2-3 and V is TRBV5-5; D not certain. Germline CDR1 reads SGHKS; CDR2 reads YYEKEE (reference sequence). The CDR3 loop spans 15 amino acids. V was trimmed by 4 bases and J by 4 bases, leaving 16 bases between them. The CDR3 region has the DNA TGTGCCAGCAGCAGCCGGGTCTATACCCCAGATACGCAGTATTTT. Translating gives CASSSRVYTPDTQYF.

The chain is built from TRBV27 and TRBJ2-2, with 7 bases lining up with TRBD1. Trimming at V came to 5 bases and at J to 5 bases, leaving 11 bases not matched to a gene. Germline values: CDR1 MNHEY, CDR2 SMNVEV (reference sequence). CDR3 length: 16 residues. CDR3 amino acids: CASSLLTGLRTGELFF. For the CDR3, the DNA is TGTGCCAGCAGTCTACTGACAGGGTTAAGGACCGGGGAGCTGTTTTTT.

The chain's CDR3 is CASSESHLNQPQHF. The CDR3 DNA sequence: TGTGCCAGCAGTGAGTCTCACTTAAATCAGCCCCAGCATTTT. The genes are TRBV6-1 and TRBJ1-5; D is unresolved. CDR3 length equals 14 residues. V was clipped by 3 bases and J by 4 bases, with 10 bases between them. CDR1 is MNHNS, CDR2 SASEGT, per germline.

The chain links TRBV5-1 to TRBJ1-1; D gene ambiguous. V was cut by 4 bases and J by 1 base, with 8 bases left in between. From germline, CDR1 is SGHRS and CDR2 YFSETQ. The CDR3 spans 13 residues. The CDR3 reads CASSVTANTEAFF. CDR3 coding DNA: TGCGCCAGCAGCGTTACAGCGAACACTGAAGCTTTCTTT.

This sequence joins TRBV9 and TRBJ1-1, with a weak D call TRBD1 (5 bases). The CDR3 length is 13 residues. V lost 5 bases to trimming and J lost 6 bases, with 14 bases between them. CDR1 and CDR2 (germline): SGDLS, YYNGEE. The CDR3 sequence: CASSGQGTAEAFF. The DNA of the CDR3 is TGTGCCAGCAGTGGTCAGGGAACGGCTGAAGCTTTCTTT.

This rearrangement joins TRBV7-3 to TRBJ2-1; 10 nucleotides match TRBD2. The germline V gene has CDR1 SGHTA and CDR2 FQGTGA. This CDR3 spans 15 amino acids. With V trimmed by 5 bases and J by 5 bases, 6 bases remained unmatched. Here the CDR3 reads CASSPRTSGNNEQFF. The CDR3 DNA reads TGTGCCAGCAGCCCCAGGACTAGCGGAAACAATGAGCAGTTCTTC.

The V call is TRBV21-1, the J call TRBJ2-1; the listed D gene, TRBD2, was not tested against the DNA. TRBV21-1 is given as a pseudogene. This CDR3 is built from 16 residues. The CDR3 sequence is CASSKGAGASYNEQFF. DNA for the CDR3: TGTGCCAGCAGCAAGGGGGCGGGAGCCTCCTACAATGAGCAGTTCTTC.

The chain combines TRBV28 with TRBJ2-3, with 9 bases identical to TRBD2. V shed 2 bases, J shed 0 bases, and the junction held 6 bases outside the gene matches. CDR1 is MDHEN and CDR2 is SYDVKM in the germline V gene. The CDR3 has 17 residues. The chain's CDR3 is CASSLSASGVSTDTQYF. For the CDR3, the DNA is TGTGCCAGCAGTTTAAGTGCTAGCGGGGTAAGCACAGATACGCAGTATTTT.

The chain carries TRBV28 and TRBJ1-1; unclear D gene. There are 13 residues in the CDR3. Trimming took off 8 bases at V and 4 bases at J, with 14 bases between the two ends. Germline-derived CDR1 and CDR2 are MDHEN and SYDVKM. The CDR3 nucleotides are TGTGCCAGCCTCTCCGGGGTCCCCACTGAAGCTTTCTTT. It translates to CASLSGVPTEAFF.

In this sample, this clone turned up once. J is TRBJ1-2 and V is TRBV28; the D is unclear. V was clipped by 3 bases and J by 8 bases, with 13 bases between them. CDR3 length: 13 amino acids. Germline CDR1 reads MDHEN; CDR2 reads SYDVKM. CDR3 sequence (DNA): TGTGCCAGCAGTTTGAGGACCGGGAGGGGCTACACCTTC. Its protein is CASSLRTGRGYTF.

The chain carries TRBV27 and TRBJ1-6, with D possibly being TRBD1 (5 bases). Trimming removed 3 bases from V and 7 bases from J, with 10 bases in between. The CDR3 runs to 14 residues. Germline CDR1 MNHEY, CDR2 SMNVEV (reference sequence). The CDR3 nucleotides are TGTGCCAGCAGTTTCAGGGAAGGCAATTCACCCCTCCACTTT. Translating it yields CASSFREGNSPLHF.

J is TRBJ2-2 and V is TRBV19; 14 bases are a match to TRBD2. This CDR3 contains 16 residues. The V and J ends lost 7 bases and 4 bases, in that order; junction bases with no gene match: 5. Germline V gene data show CDR1 as LNHDA and CDR2 as SQIVND (reference sequence). CDR3 nucleotide sequence: TGTGCCAGTAAAGGGACTAGCGGGAGTGTCACCGGGGAGCTGTTTTTT. Protein product: CASKGTSGSVTGELFF.

The CDR3 here is CASSRLTSGRVENEQFF. The CDR3 DNA follows: TGTGCCAGCAGCCGATTGACTAGCGGGAGGGTTGAGAATGAGCAGTTCTTC. V is TRBV25-1 and J is TRBJ2-1, with 14 nucleotides matching TRBD2. The CDR3 covers 17 residues. Unmatched junction bases numbered 11, after V lost 6 bases and J lost 7 bases. Germline-derived CDR1 and CDR2 are MGHDK and SYGVNS.

This clone was detected once. This sequence joins TRBV27 and TRBJ2-1; maybe TRBD2 (5 bases). The CDR3 loop spans 13 amino acids. V was cut by 2 bases and J by 8 bases, with 10 bases left in between. Germline V gene lookup returns CDR1 MNHEY and CDR2 SMNVEV (reference sequence). DNA of the CDR3: TGTGCCAGCAGTTTAAAGCGGTGGGATGAGCAGTTCTTC. Amino acid sequence: CASSLKRWDEQFF.

A note on this clone: Other DNA sequences within the sample encode an identical CDR3. The chain links TRBV2 to TRBJ2-5, with 12 bases fitting TRBD1. V lost 6 bases, J lost 4 bases, and 6 bases stayed unmatched. Germline loops: CDR1 SNHLY, CDR2 FYNNEI. This CDR3 contains 15 residues. CDR3 DNA: TGTGCCAGCAGGGGGACAGGGGGCGTCGGAGAGACCCAGTACTTC. Translating gives CASRGTGGVGETQYF.

The chain combines TRBV19 with TRBJ2-2, with a tentative D call TRBD2 (5 bases). This CDR3 comprises 14 residues. CDR1 LNHDA and CDR2 SQIVND come from the germline V gene (reference sequence). The V gene lost 3 bases and the J gene lost 6 bases, with 11 bases spanning the gap. The CDR3 DNA reads TGTGCCAGTAGTATCCCGGGGTGGGCCGGGGAGCTGTTTTTT. Translated: CASSIPGWAGELFF.

This clone appeared a few times. The chain carries TRBV3-1 (or the pseudogene TRBV3-2) and TRBJ2-7; a possible D gene is TRBD2 (5 bases). CDR1 is LGHDT and CDR2 is YNNKEL in the germline V gene (reference sequence). Trimming removed 2 bases from V and 5 bases from J, with 13 bases in between. The length of the CDR3 is 14 residues. The CDR3 here is CASSQWPGVDEQYV. DNA for the CDR3: TGTGCCAGCAGCCAATGGCCCGGGGTGGACGAGCAGTACGTC.